The 5 T cell receptor beta chains listed next were all sequenced from one sample in a study of cytomegalovirus exposure and HLA in healthy donors. PCR was performed using 60 Vbeta and 13 Jbeta primers. Clones were read by immunoSEQ multiplex PCR, and TCRdb kept only the in-frame ones, dropping some. The sample yields more than 150,000 clones, 81% seen once. The sample taken for sequencing was PBMCs. These receptors were collected from a man in his fifties or sixties in good health and CMV-seropositive.

J is TRBJ1-1 and V is TRBV18; no definite D call. Trimming stripped 5 bases from V and 0 bases from J, with 7 bases between. The CDR3 is 13 residues long. Germline V lookup: CDR1 KGHSH, CDR2 LQKENI. Here the CDR3 reads CASSTEMNTEAFF. The CDR3 DNA reads as TGTGCCAGCTCAACGGAGATGAACACTGAAGCTTTCTTT.

The chain uses TRBV11-3 and TRBJ2-2; a weak D match, TRBD2 (5 bases). Germline assignment: CDR1 SGHNT and CDR2 YENEEA. V lost 4 bases to trimming and J lost 6 bases, with 12 bases between them. The CDR3 spans 14 residues. The CDR3 DNA follows: TGTGCCAGCAGCTCCTGGCAGGAGGCCGGGGAGCTGTTTTTT. It encodes CASSSWQEAGELFF.

The chain links TRBV19 to TRBJ2-4; the match to TRBD2 covers 7 bases. V trimming: 5 bases; J trimming: 0 bases; junction bases outside the gene matches: 25. Germline V gives CDR1 LNHDA, CDR2 SQIVND (reference sequence). This CDR3 is 22 amino acids long. This CDR3 reads CASSRQTSLGLEGYGAKNIQYF. DNA of the CDR3: TGTGCCAGTAGTCGGCAGACGTCCCTTGGACTAGAGGGATATGGAGCCAAAAACATTCAGTACTTC.

The chain recombines TRBV30 with TRBJ1-4; 7 nucleotides match TRBD1. Germline assignment: CDR1 GTSNPN and CDR2 SVGIG (reference sequence). V trimming: 2 bases; J trimming: 6 bases; junction bases outside the gene matches: 6. CDR3 length equals 14 residues. The CDR3 coding sequence is TGTGCCTGGAGTCTCCAGGGGGGAGATGAAAAACTGTTTTTT. Translated: CAWSLQGGDEKLFF.

This chain links TRBV18 with TRBJ1-4; 9 nucleotides line up with TRBD1. The CDR3 length is 16 residues. Losses at the gene ends were 3 bases for V and 0 bases for J; bases not matched to a gene: 2. The germline gives CDR1 KGHSH, CDR2 LQKENI. The CDR3 sequence is CASSPDRGATNEKLFF. CDR3 bases: TGTGCCAGCTCACCGGACAGGGGAGCAACTAATGAAAAACTGTTTTTT.